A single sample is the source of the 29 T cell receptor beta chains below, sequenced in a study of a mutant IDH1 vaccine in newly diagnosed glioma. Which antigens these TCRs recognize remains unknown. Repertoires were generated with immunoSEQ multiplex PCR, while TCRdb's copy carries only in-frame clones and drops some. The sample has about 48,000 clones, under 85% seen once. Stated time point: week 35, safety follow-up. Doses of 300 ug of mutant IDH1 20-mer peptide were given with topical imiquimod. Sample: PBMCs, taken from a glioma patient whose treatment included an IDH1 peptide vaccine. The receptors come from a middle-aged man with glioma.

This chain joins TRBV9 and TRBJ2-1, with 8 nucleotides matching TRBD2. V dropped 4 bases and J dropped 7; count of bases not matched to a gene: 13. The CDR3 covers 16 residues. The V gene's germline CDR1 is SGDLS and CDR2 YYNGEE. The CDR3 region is CASSYESGGPGNEQFF. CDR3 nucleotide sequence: TGTGCCAGCAGCTACGAGTCGGGGGGGCCCGGAAATGAGCAGTTCTTC.

The CDR3 sequence is CSVEGQYYGYTF. CDR3 DNA sequence: TGCAGCGTTGAGGGTCAATATTATGGCTACACCTTC. The chain employs TRBV29-1 and TRBJ1-2; D not certain. V lost 3 bases, J lost 5 bases, and 10 bases lay in between. The CDR3 spans 12 residues. Germline CDR1 reads SQVTM; CDR2 reads ANQGSEA.

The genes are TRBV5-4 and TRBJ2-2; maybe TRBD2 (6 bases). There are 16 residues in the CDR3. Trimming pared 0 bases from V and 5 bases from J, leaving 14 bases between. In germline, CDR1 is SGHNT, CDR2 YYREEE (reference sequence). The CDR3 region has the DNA TGTGCCAGCAGCTTGGCTGGTCGGACTATTACCGGGGAGCTGTTTTTT. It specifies CASSLAGRTITGELFF.

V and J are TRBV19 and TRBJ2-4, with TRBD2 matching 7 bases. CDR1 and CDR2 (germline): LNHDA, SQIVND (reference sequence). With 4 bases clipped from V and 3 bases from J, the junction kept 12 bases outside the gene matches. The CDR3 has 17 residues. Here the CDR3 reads CASSTHPGGSGKNIQYF. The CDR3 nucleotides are TGTGCCAGTAGTACCCACCCCGGGGGGTCAGGCAAAAACATTCAGTACTTC.

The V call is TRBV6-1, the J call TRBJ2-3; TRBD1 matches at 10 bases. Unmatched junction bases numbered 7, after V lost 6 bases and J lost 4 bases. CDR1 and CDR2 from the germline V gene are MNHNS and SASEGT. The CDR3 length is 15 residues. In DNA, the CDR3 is TGTGCCAGCAGGGACAGGGGGTTCTTCTCAGATACGCAGTATTTT. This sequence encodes CASRDRGFFSDTQYF.

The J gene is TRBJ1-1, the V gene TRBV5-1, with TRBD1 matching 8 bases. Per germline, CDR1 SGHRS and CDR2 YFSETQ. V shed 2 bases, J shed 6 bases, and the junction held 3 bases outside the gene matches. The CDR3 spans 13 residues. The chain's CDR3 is CASSFDRGPEAFF. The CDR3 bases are TGCGCCAGCAGCTTCGACAGGGGCCCTGAAGCTTTCTTT. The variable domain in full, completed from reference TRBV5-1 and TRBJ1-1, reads KAGVTQTPRYLIKTRGQQVTLSCSPISGHRSVSWYQQTPGQGLQFLFEYFSETQRNKGNFPGRFSGRQFSNSRSEMNVSTLELGDSALYLCASSFDRGPEAFFGQGTRLTVV.

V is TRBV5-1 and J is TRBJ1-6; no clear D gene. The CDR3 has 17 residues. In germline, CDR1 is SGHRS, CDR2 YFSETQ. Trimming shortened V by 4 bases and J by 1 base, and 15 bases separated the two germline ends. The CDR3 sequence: CASSRQSLQSYNSPLHF. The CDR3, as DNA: TGCGCCAGCAGCCGCCAGAGTCTCCAATCCTATAATTCACCCCTCCACTTT.

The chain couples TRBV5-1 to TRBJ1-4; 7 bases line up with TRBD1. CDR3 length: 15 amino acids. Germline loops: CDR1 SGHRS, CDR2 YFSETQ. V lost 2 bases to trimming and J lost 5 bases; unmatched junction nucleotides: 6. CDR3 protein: CASSFGQAHNEKLFF. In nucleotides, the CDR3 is TGCGCCAGCAGCTTTGGACAGGCCCACAATGAAAAACTGTTTTTT.

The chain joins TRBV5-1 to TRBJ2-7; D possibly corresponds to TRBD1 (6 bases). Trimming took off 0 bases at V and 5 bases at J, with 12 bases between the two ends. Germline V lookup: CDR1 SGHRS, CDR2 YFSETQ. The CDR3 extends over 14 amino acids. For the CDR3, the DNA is TGCGCCAGCAGCTTGGTACAGGGTCGGGACGAGCAGTACTTC. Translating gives CASSLVQGRDEQYF.

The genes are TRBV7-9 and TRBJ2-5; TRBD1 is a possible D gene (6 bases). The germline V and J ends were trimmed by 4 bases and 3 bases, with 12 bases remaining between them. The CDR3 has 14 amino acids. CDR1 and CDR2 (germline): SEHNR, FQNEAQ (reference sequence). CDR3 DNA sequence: TGTGCCAGCAGCTCTACAGGGTGGGAAGAGACCCAGTACTTC. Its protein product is CASSSTGWEETQYF.

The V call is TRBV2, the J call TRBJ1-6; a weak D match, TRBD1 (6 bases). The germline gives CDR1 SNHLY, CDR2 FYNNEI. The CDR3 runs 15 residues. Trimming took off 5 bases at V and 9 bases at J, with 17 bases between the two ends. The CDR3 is CASSPFEGGFSPLHF. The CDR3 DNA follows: TGTGCCAGCAGTCCATTTGAGGGGGGGTTTTCACCCCTCCACTTT.

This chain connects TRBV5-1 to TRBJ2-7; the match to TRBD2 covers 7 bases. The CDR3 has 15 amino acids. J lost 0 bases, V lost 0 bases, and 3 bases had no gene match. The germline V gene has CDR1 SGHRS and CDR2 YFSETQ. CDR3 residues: CASSLASGPSYEQYF. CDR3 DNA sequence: TGCGCCAGCAGCTTGGCTAGCGGTCCCTCCTACGAGCAGTACTTC.

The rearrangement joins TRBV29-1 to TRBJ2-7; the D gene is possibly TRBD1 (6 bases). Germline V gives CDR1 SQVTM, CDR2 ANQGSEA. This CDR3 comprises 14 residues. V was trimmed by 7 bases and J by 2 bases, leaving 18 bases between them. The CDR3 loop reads CSAESDRYPYEQYF. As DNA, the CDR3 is TGCAGCGCCGAATCGGACAGATATCCCTACGAGCAGTACTTC.

CDR3 protein: CASSPGTGVYEQYF. The CDR3 DNA sequence: TGCGCCAGCAGCCCTGGGACAGGGGTCTACGAGCAGTACTTC. V gene TRBV4-1 combines with J gene TRBJ2-7; 10 bases line up with TRBD1. Germline V gene sequence: CDR1 MGHRA, CDR2 YSYEKL. The CDR3 runs to 14 residues. Germline trimming cut 4 bases from V and 3 bases from J; bases unmatched to any gene: 3.

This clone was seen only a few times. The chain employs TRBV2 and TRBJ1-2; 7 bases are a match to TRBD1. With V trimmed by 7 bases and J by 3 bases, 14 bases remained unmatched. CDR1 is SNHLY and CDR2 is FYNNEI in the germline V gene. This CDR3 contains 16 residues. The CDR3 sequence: CASKRGAQGPDYGYTF. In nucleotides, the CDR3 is TGTGCCAGCAAGAGGGGAGCACAGGGGCCGGACTATGGCTACACCTTC.

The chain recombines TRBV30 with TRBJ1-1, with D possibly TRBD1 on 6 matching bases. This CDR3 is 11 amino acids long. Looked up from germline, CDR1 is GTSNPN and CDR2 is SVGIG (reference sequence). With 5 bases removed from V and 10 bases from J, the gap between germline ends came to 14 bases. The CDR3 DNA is TGTGCCTGGGCTGAAGGGGGGCGAGCTTTCTTT. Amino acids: CAWAEGGRAFF.

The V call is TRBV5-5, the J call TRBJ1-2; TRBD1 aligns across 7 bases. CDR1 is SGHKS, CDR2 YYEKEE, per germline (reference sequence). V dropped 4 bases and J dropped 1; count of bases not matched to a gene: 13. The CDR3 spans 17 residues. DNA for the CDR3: TGTGCCAGCAGCCCCTCGCTCCGGGACAGTAATAACTATGGCTACACCTTC. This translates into CASSPSLRDSNNYGYTF.

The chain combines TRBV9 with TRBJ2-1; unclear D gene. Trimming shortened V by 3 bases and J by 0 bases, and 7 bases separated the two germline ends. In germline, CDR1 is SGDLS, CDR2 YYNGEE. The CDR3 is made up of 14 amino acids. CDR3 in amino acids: CASSGGSSYNEQFF. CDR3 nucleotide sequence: TGTGCCAGCAGCGGGGGAAGCTCCTACAATGAGCAGTTCTTC.

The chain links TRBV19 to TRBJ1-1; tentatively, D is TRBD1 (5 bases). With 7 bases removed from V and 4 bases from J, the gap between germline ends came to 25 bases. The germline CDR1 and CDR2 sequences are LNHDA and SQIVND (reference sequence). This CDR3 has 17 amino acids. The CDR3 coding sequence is TGTGCCAGTAATGGGATGGGAACGGGGGTTGTCAGCACTGAAGCTTTCTTT. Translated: CASNGMGTGVVSTEAFF.

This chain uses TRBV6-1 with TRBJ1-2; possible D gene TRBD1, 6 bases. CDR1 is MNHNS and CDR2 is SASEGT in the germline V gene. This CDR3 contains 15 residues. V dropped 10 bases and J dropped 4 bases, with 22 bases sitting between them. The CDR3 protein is CATPLETGPGYGYTF. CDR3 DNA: TGTGCCACCCCGCTAGAGACAGGCCCGGGCTATGGCTACACCTTC.

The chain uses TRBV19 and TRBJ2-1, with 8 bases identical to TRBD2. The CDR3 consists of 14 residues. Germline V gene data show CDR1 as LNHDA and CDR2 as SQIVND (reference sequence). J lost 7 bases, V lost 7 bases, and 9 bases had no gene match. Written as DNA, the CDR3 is TGTGCCAGTACCTCGACTAGCGTCGTGAATGAGCAGTTCTTC. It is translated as CASTSTSVVNEQFF.

CDR3 nucleotides: TGTGCCAGCAGTCCCGGGACAGGGTACGAGCAGTACTTC. Translating it yields CASSPGTGYEQYF. The chain carries TRBV6-5 and TRBJ2-7; TRBD1 agrees at 9 bases. CDR1 and CDR2 from the germline V gene are MNHEY and SVGAGI. The V segment lost 5 bases and the J segment 4 bases; nucleotides outside the gene matches: 3. There are 13 residues in the CDR3.

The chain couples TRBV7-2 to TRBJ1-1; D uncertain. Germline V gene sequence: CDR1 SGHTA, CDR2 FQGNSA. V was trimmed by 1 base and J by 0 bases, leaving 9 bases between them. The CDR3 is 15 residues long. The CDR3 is CASSLVSGMNTEAFF. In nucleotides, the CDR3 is TGTGCCAGCAGCTTAGTTTCAGGAATGAACACTGAAGCTTTCTTT.

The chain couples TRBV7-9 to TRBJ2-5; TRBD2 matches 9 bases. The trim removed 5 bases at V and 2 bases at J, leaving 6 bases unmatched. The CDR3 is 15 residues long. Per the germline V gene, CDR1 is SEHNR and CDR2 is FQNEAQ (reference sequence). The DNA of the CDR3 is TGTGCCAGCAGCCTCCTAGCGGGACCGCAAGAGACCCAGTACTTC. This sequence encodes CASSLLAGPQETQYF. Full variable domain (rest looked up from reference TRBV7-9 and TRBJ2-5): DTGVSQNPRHKITKRGQNVTFRCDPISEHNRLYWYRQTLGQGPEFLTYFQNEAQLEKSRLLSDRFSAERPKGSFSTLEIQRTEQGDSAMYLCASSLLAGPQETQYFGPGTRLLVL.

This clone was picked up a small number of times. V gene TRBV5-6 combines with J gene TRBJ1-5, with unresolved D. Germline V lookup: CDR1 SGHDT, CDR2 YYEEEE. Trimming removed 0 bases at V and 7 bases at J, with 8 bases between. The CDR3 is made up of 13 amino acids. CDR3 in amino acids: CASSLGGGQPQHF. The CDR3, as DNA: TGTGCCAGCAGCTTGGGGGGAGGGCAGCCCCAGCATTTT.

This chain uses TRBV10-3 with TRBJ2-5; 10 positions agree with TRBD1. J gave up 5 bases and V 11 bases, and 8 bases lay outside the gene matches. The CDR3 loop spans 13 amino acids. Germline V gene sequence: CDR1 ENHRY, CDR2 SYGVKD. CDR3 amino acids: CASGTGVAETQYF. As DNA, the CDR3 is TGTGCCTCCGGGACAGGGGTCGCGGAGACCCAGTACTTC.

This CDR3 reads CASSTHRRHYANTGELFF. The CDR3 bases are TGTGCCAGCAGCACACACCGAAGACACTACGCGAACACCGGGGAGCTGTTTTTT. V usage is TRBV5-6 and J usage is TRBJ2-2; D gene uncertain. The ends were cut back, 4 bases at V and 0 bases at J, with 19 bases in the middle. The CDR3 is 18 residues long. Germline CDR1 reads SGHDT; CDR2 reads YYEEEE.

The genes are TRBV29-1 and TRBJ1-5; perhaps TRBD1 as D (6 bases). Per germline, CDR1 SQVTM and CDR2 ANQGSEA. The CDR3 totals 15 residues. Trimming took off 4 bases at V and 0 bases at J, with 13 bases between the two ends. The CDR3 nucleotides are TGCAGCGTTGTGGACAGCTCTTATAGCAATCAGCCCCAGCATTTT. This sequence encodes CSVVDSSYSNQPQHF.

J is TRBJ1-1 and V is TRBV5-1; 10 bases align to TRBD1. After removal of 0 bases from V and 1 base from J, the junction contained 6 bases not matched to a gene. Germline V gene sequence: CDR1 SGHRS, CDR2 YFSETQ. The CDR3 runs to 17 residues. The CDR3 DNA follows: TGCGCCAGCAGCTTGGGGACAGGGGGTAAGCAGAACACTGAAGCTTTCTTT. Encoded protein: CASSLGTGGKQNTEAFF.